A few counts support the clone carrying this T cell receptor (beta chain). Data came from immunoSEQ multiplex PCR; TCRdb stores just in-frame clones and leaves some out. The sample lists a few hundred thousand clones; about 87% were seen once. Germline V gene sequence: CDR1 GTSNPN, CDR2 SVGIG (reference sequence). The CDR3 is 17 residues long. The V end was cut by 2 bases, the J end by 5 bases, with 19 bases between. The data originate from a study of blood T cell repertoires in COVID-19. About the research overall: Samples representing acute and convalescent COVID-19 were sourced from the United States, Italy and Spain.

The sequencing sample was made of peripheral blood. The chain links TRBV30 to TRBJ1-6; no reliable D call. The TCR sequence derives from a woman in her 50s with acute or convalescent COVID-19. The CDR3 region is CAWSFIRWPEDNSPLHF. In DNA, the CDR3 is TGTGCCTGGAGTTTCATCCGCTGGCCAGAAGATAATTCACCCCTCCACTTT.